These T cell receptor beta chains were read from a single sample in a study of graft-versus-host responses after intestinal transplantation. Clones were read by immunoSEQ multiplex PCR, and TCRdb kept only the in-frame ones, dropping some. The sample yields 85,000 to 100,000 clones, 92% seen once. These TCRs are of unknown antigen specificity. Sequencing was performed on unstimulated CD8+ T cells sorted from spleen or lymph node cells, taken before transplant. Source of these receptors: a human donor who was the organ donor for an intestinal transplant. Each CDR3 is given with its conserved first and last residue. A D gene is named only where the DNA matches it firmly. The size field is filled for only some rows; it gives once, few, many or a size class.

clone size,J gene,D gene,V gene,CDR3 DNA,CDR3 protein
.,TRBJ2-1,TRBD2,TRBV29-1,TGCAGCGTCCCTGACACTAGCGGGGCCTCCTACAATGAGCAGTTCTTC,CSVPDTSGASYNEQFF
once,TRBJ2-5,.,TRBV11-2,TGTGCCAGCAGCTTAGATAGGACTGGTGCGGTAGGGGAGACCCAGTACTTC,CASSLDRTGAVGETQYF
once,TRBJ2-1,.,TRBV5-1,TGCGCCAGCATCCGGGACTCCTCCTACAATGAGCAGTTCTTC,CASIRDSSYNEQFF
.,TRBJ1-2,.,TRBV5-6,TGTGCCAGCACCTACGAGGTCGAGGTTGGGTATGGCTACACCTTC,CASTYEVEVGYGYTF
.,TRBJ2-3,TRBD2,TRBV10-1,TGCGCCAGCAGTGTACTAGCGGGAGGGCCTGGCACAGATACGCAGTATTTT,CASSVLAGGPGTDTQYF
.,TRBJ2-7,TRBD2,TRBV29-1,TGCAGCGTTGTGTCAGGGGATGGCGGGAGGGCCGGCGAGCAGTACTTC,CSVVSGDGGRAGEQYF
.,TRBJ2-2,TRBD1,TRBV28,TGTGCCAGCAGTTTATTTGGGACAGGGTCCGGGGAGCTGTTTTTT,CASSLFGTGSGELFF
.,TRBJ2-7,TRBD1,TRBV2,TGTGCCAGCCTACAGGGGGCCTACGAGCAGTACTTC,CASLQGAYEQYF
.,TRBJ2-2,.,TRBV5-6,TGTGCCAGCAGCTTGGCCCGCGTTACCAACACCGGGGAGCTGTTTTTT,CASSLARVTNTGELFF
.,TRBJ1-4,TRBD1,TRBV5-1,TGCGCCAGCAGTTCCGGGACAGGGAATGAAAAACTGTTTTTT,CASSSGTGNEKLFF
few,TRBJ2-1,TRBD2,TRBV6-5,TGTGCCAGCAGTTATCGGGGGAGGGACAATGAGCAGTTCTTC,CASSYRGRDNEQFF
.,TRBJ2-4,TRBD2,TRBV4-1,TGCGCCAGCAGCCCCCCGGTGGAGCGGGGGAACATTCAGTACTTC,CASSPPVERGNIQYF
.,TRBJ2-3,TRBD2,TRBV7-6,TGTGCCAGCAGCTTAGCGGGAGGGCGTGATACGCAGTATTTT,CASSLAGGRDTQYF
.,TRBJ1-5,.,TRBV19,TGTGCCAGTACTACAGTCTTATCTCAGCCCCAGCATTTT,CASTTVLSQPQHF
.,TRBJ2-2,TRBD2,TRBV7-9,TGTGCCAGCAGCCGTTATGGACTAGCGGGGGGTTCGAACACCGGGGAGCTGTTTTTT,CASSRYGLAGGSNTGELFF
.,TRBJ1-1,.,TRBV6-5,TGTGCCAGCAGAGGGCTTCCGGGGAGAAGCGAGGGAGCTTTCTTT,CASRGLPGRSEGAFF
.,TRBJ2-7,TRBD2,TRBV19,TGTGCCAGTAGTATAGGAGTGGTCTGGCGGGAGGGCCATCACGAGCAGTACTTC,CASSIGVVWREGHHEQYF
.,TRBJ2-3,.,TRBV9,TGTGCCAGCAGCGGGGGACTGTTTACTAGCACAGATACGCAGTATTTT,CASSGGLFTSTDTQYF
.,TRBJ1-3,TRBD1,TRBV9,TGTGCCAGCAGCGTAGCAGGGGGCTTTTTGAGCTCTGGAAACACCATATATTTT,CASSVAGGFLSSGNTIYF
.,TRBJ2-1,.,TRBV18,TGTGCCAGCTCACCAAGACCTGGGGAGAGCTCCTACAATGAGCAGTTCTTC,CASSPRPGESSYNEQFF
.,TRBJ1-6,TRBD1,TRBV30,TGTGCTGCAACCTACGCAGGGGGCTCTTCACCCCTCCACTTT,CAATYAGGSSPLHF
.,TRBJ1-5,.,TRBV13,TGTGCCAGCAGCTATGGACAGAATAGCAATCAGCCCCAGCATTTT,CASSYGQNSNQPQHF
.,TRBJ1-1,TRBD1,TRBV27,TGTGCCAGCGGACAGGGTTTGAACACTGAAGCTTTCTTT,CASGQGLNTEAFF
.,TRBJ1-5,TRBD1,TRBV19,TGTGCCAGTAGTCTTCGGACAGGGCCTAACAATCAGCCCCAGCATTTT,CASSLRTGPNNQPQHF
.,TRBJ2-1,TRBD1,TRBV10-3,TGTGCCATAAGGACAGGGTGGCTGAGGGGAGAGCAGTTCTTC,CAIRTGWLRGEQFF
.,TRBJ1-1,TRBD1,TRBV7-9,TGTGCCAGCAGCCCGCCCCCAGGGGGCGAAGCTTTCTTT,CASSPPPGGEAFF
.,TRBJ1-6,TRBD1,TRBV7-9,TGTGCCAGCAGCTCATACAGGGGCCATAATTCACCCCTCCACTTT,CASSSYRGHNSPLHF
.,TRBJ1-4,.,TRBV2,TGTGCCAGCAAAGACACGCAAGAGGGTAATGAAAAACTGTTTTTT,CASKDTQEGNEKLFF
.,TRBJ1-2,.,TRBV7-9,TGTGCCAGCCGGGCAGGGAACTATGGCTACACCTTC,CASRAGNYGYTF
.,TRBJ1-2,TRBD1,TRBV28,TGTGCCAGCAGTCGACAGGGGGTCGACTATGGCTACACCTTC,CASSRQGVDYGYTF
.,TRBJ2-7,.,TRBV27,TGTGCCAGCAGTTTAACGGGGAGCTCCTACGAGCAGTACTTC,CASSLTGSSYEQYF
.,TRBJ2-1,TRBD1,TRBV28,TGTGCCAGCAGTTTATGCTGGCCGGGACAGATGCCAAATGAGCAGTTCTTC,CASSLCWPGQMPNEQFF
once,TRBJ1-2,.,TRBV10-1,TGCGCCAGCAGTGACAGGAACTATGGCTACACCTTC,CASSDRNYGYTF
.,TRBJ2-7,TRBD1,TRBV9,TGTGCCAGCAGTCCGGGACAGACCTACGAGCAGTACTTC,CASSPGQTYEQYF
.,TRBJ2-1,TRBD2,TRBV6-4,TGTGCCAGCAGCCAAACTAGCGGCTCCTACAATGAGCAGTTCTTC,CASSQTSGSYNEQFF
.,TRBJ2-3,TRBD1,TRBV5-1,TGCGCCAGCGCAGGGGGCAGGGATACGCAGTATTTT,CASAGGRDTQYF
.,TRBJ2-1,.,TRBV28,TGTGCCAGCAGTTTATGGGACATAGCCTACAATGAGCAGTTCTTC,CASSLWDIAYNEQFF
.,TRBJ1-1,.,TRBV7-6,TGTGCCAGCAGCTTAAGTCCGGTCCGAGACAGGCTCTTGAACACTGAAGCTTTCTTT,CASSLSPVRDRLLNTEAFF
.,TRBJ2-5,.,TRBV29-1,TGCAGCGGATCCGACAGTGCCGTGACCCAGTACTTC,CSGSDSAVTQYF
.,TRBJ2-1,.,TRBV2,TGTGCCAGCAGTGTAATCCCGGAGCAGTTCTTC,CASSVIPEQFF
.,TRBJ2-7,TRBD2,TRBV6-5,TGTGCCAGCAGTTGGAGCGGGAGGGCCAACCCCTACGAGCAGTACTTC,CASSWSGRANPYEQYF
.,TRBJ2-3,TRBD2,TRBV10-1,TGCGCCACCGACCCTGGACTAGCGGGGGCCAACAGCACAGATACGCAGTATTTT,CATDPGLAGANSTDTQYF
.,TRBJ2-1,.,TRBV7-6,TGTGCCAGCAGCCAAGGGCCGGGGATCCTCAATGAGCAGTTCTTC,CASSQGPGILNEQFF
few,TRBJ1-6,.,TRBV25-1,TGTGCCAGCAGCGACTATTACCCAAATTCACCCCTCCACTTT,CASSDYYPNSPLHF
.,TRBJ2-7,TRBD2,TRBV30,TGTGCCTGGAGTGCGGGACTAGCAGACGAGCAGTACTTC,CAWSAGLADEQYF
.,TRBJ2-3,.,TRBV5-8,TGTGCCAGCAGGGAGTTCAGATATTCTAGCACAGATACGCAGTATTTT,CASREFRYSSTDTQYF
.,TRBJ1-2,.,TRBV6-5,TGTGCCAGCAGTGACACCCCCTATGGCTACACCTTC,CASSDTPYGYTF
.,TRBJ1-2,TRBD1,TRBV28,TGTGCCAGCAGTTGGATCGGTGGGACAGGGGGCTTGTATGGCTACACCTTC,CASSWIGGTGGLYGYTF
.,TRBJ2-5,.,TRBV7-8,TGTGCCAGCAGCCGGTTGGAGACCCAGTACTTC,CASSRLETQYF
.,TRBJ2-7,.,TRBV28,TGTGCCAGCAGTTCCTTGACTTCTCCCTACGAGCAGTACTTC,CASSSLTSPYEQYF
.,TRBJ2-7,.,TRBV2,TGTGCCACGAATTTTGAGCGGGCCCCCTACGAGCAGTACTTC,CATNFERAPYEQYF
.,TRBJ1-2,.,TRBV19,TGTGCCAGTAGTATACCGATGGTTGCGGGCTACACCTTC,CASSIPMVAGYTF
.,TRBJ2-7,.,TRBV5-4,TGTGCCAGCAGCTTTGGGACACCGAGCTCCTACGAGCAGTACTTC,CASSFGTPSSYEQYF
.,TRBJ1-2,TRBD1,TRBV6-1,TGTGCCAGCACGTTCGGCAGGGGGTTCGGTGGCTACACCTTC,CASTFGRGFGGYTF
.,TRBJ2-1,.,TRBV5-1,TGCGCCAGCAGCCCGGACAGTTACAATGAGCAGTTCTTC,CASSPDSYNEQFF